Below, 25 T cell receptor beta chains from the same sample are listed, as sequenced in a study of T-cell memory formation after mild COVID-19. TCRdb reprocessed the 5' RACE reads via MiXCR and lists one record per CDR3 protein. The table lists roughly 600,000 distinct CDR3 sequences, approximately 18% of them singletons. The sequencing sample was made of PBMCs or a T cell subset sorted from them (not recorded which). The source of these receptors is an adult woman who had mild COVID-19 (a few samples of this study predate the infection). Cell type and time point are not known.

The chain uses TRBV7-2 and TRBJ1-2; maybe TRBD1 (5 bases). V gave up 5 bases and J gave up 8 bases, with 9 bases separating them. This CDR3 region has 11 residues. Germline V CDR1 and CDR2: SGHTA, FQGNSA. CDR3 amino acids: CASSMGVGYTF. The CDR3 DNA sequence: TGTGCCAGCAGCATGGGGGTAGGCTACACCTTC.

CDR3 loop: CASGNGPNYGYTF. DNA of the CDR3: TGTGCCAGCGGGAACGGCCCTAACTATGGCTACACCTTC. The V gene is TRBV7-8, the J gene TRBJ1-2; D ambiguous. The V end was cut by 8 bases, the J end by 0 bases, with 10 bases between. The CDR3 length is 13 residues. Germline V gene sequence: CDR1 SGHVS, CDR2 FQNEAQ.

The chain couples TRBV4-3 to TRBJ2-6; the match to TRBD1 covers 9 bases. V was pared by 1 base and J by 0 bases, with 4 bases of the junction left unmatched. The CDR3 is made up of 18 amino acids. Germline V gene sequence: CDR1 LGHNA, CDR2 YSLEER. This CDR3 is CASSQAGTGRSGANVLTF. The CDR3 coding sequence is TGCGCCAGCAGCCAAGCTGGGACAGGGCGCTCTGGGGCCAACGTCCTGACTTTC.

This clonotype was found a few times. The chain couples TRBV3-1 to TRBJ2-2; no definite D call. V lost 1 base, J lost 5 bases, and 11 bases lay in between. The germline gives CDR1 LGHDT, CDR2 YNNKEL (reference sequence). The CDR3 runs to 15 residues. CDR3 amino acids: CASSQGGTLTGELFF. The CDR3 region has the DNA TGTGCCAGCAGCCAAGGTGGCACCCTTACCGGGGAGCTGTTTTTT. The full variable domain, its missing parts supplied by reference TRBV3-1 and TRBJ2-2, is DTAVSQTPKYLVTQMGNDKSIKCEQNLGHDTMYWYKQDSKKFLKIMFSYNNKELIINETVPNRFSPKSPDKAHLNLHINSLELGDSAVYFCASSQGGTLTGELFFGEGSRLTVL.

The gene calls are TRBV20-1 and TRBJ2-3; possibly TRBD2 for D (5 bases). Germline V gene sequence: CDR1 DFQATT, CDR2 SNEGSKA (reference sequence). CDR3 length: 13 amino acids. Deletions cut 6 bases from V and 10 bases from J, with 20 bases between. The CDR3 is CSARRGLVGPQYF. CDR3 DNA: TGCAGTGCCCGACGGGGTCTTGTGGGTCCGCAGTATTTT.

This chain joins TRBV7-3 and TRBJ2-3; 8 bases line up with TRBD2. V dropped 5 bases and J dropped 1; count of bases not matched to a gene: 8. CDR1 and CDR2 (germline): SGHTA, FQGTGA. The CDR3 runs to 16 residues. The CDR3 nucleotides read TGTGCCAGCAGCCCTTGGGCGGGAGGCCGCACAGATACGCAGTATTTT. Its translation is CASSPWAGGRTDTQYF.

This clonotype was found a few times. This rearrangement joins TRBV6-6 to TRBJ2-5; the match to TRBD1 covers 7 bases. V lost 6 bases, J lost 4 bases, and 8 bases stayed unmatched. CDR1 is MNHNY and CDR2 is SVGAGI in the germline V gene (reference sequence). The CDR3 loop spans 14 amino acids. The CDR3 protein is CASSRVDRAETQYF. For the CDR3, the DNA is TGTGCCAGCAGCCGAGTCGACAGGGCAGAGACCCAGTACTTC.

The chain carries TRBV6-2 or TRBV6-3 and TRBJ2-1; 9 bases are a match to TRBD2. Trimming at V came to 6 bases and at J to 3 bases, leaving 9 bases not matched to a gene. The CDR3 loop spans 16 amino acids. Germline values: CDR1 MNHEY, CDR2 SVGEGT. The CDR3 DNA reads TGTGCCAGCAGCGCCCAGGGACTAGCAAACTACAATGAGCAGTTCTTC. Translation: CASSAQGLANYNEQFF.

This clonotype was counted once. The V gene is TRBV10-3, the J gene TRBJ2-1, with TRBD2 matching 9 bases. CDR3 length: 14 residues. The germline V gene has CDR1 ENHRY and CDR2 SYGVKD. Trimming cost V 4 bases and J 13 bases; bases outside gene matches: 11. The CDR3 nucleotides are TGTGCCATCAGTGGTTCTAGCGGGGATGGACCCCAGTTCTTC. Protein: CAISGSSGDGPQFF.

In its sample, this clonotype was seen a few times. This rearrangement joins TRBV7-2 to TRBJ1-1; no clear D gene. The CDR3 is 16 residues long. V was trimmed by 3 bases and J by 1 base, leaving 15 bases between them. The germline V gene has CDR1 SGHTA and CDR2 FQGNSA. CDR3 in DNA: TGTGCCAGCAGCTTTAGGCGGGGTCTAACGAACACTGAAGCTTTCTTT. This sequence encodes CASSFRRGLTNTEAFF. Using reference TRBV7-2 and TRBJ1-1 for the parts outside the CDR3, the full variable domain is GAGVSQSPSNKVTEKGKDVELRCDPISGHTALYWYRQSLGQGLEFLIYFQGNSAPDKSGLPSDRFSAERTGGSVSTLTIQRTQQEDSAVYLCASSFRRGLTNTEAFFGQGTRLTVV.

This chain connects TRBV20-1 to TRBJ2-3, with 13 bases lining up with TRBD2. The CDR3 totals 16 residues. Germline V gives CDR1 DFQATT, CDR2 SNEGSKA (reference sequence). V gave up 5 bases and J gave up 2 bases; unmatched junction bases: 7. The CDR3 coding sequence is TGCAGTGCTTATGGGGGACTAGCGGGGAACACAGATACGCAGTATTTT. This gives the protein CSAYGGLAGNTDTQYF.

The table lists this clonotype with a few counts. The chain employs TRBV4-3 and TRBJ2-7; TRBD1 or TRBD2 may be the D gene (6 bases each). CDR1 and CDR2 from the germline V gene are LGHNA and YSLEER. The CDR3 consists of 15 residues. The germline V and J ends were trimmed by 1 base and 2 bases, with 12 bases remaining between them. The CDR3 sequence is CASSQVGGGTYEQYF. The CDR3 DNA reads as TGCGCCAGCAGCCAAGTAGGAGGGGGGACCTACGAGCAGTACTTC.

The chain carries TRBV20-1 and TRBJ1-2, with D possibly matching TRBD1 (6 bases). This CDR3 comprises 14 residues. V lost 3 bases to trimming and J lost 4 bases, with 15 bases between them. In germline, CDR1 is DFQATT, CDR2 SNEGSKA (reference sequence). The CDR3 DNA reads TGCAGTGCTAGTGATGGTGGGGGCAGCTATGGCTACACCTTC. Translation gives CSASDGGGSYGYTF.

The sample holds a few counts of this clonotype. This chain links TRBV5-1 with TRBJ2-7; 7 nucleotides line up with TRBD2. This CDR3 has 15 amino acids. The J segment lost 3 bases and the V segment lost 0 bases, leaving 6 bases of the junction unmatched. Germline V gene data show CDR1 as SGHRS and CDR2 as YFSETQ. The CDR3 sequence: CASSLVASGNYEQYF. For the CDR3, the DNA is TGCGCCAGCAGCTTGGTGGCTAGCGGTAACTACGAGCAGTACTTC.

The chain links TRBV6-6 to TRBJ2-7, with 8 bases that match TRBD1. V shed 2 bases and J 0 bases; nucleotides not matched to a gene: 3. The germline V gene has CDR1 MNHNY and CDR2 SVGAGI (reference sequence). The CDR3 runs 15 residues. The CDR3: CASSYGTGISYEQYF. The CDR3 DNA is TGTGCCAGCAGTTACGGGACAGGAATCTCCTACGAGCAGTACTTC.

This sequence joins TRBV4-3 and TRBJ2-1, with a weak D call TRBD2 (6 bases). Trimming removed 0 bases at V and 6 bases at J, with 24 bases between. CDR3 length: 19 residues. Germline V lookup: CDR1 LGHNA, CDR2 YSLEER. The CDR3 spells CASSQDLWGEWEVVNEQFF. The CDR3 DNA sequence: TGCGCCAGCAGCCAAGATTTGTGGGGGGAGTGGGAGGTGGTCAATGAGCAGTTCTTC.

V gene TRBV5-1 combines with J gene TRBJ2-3; 7 bases line up with TRBD2. From germline, CDR1 is SGHRS and CDR2 YFSETQ. CDR3 length: 14 amino acids. V lost 3 bases and J lost 3; bases outside the gene matches: 4. The CDR3 DNA sequence: TGCGCCAGCAGCTCGTCGCGGGGGACAGATACGCAGTATTTT. This encodes CASSSSRGTDTQYF.

This clonotype was counted many times. V gene TRBV11-2 combines with J gene TRBJ2-1, with D unresolved. The CDR3 runs 20 residues. V lost 3 bases to trimming and J lost 7 bases, with 31 bases between them. CDR1 and CDR2 (germline): SGHAT, FQNNGV. In DNA form, the CDR3 reads TGTGCCAGCAGCTTCGAGTCATTCTCTTTATTGTCTTCGGTTCGTAATGAGCAGTTCTTC. Translating it yields CASSFESFSLLSSVRNEQFF.

This clonotype occurred a few times. The chain couples TRBV12-3 or TRBV12-4 to TRBJ1-6; D gene unclear. The CDR3 runs to 13 residues. V was cut by 0 bases and J by 7 bases, with 4 bases left in between. The CDR3 here is CASSLAGNSPLHF. The CDR3 DNA reads as TGTGCCAGCAGTTTAGCCGGGAATTCACCCCTCCACTTT.

This chain links TRBV5-1 with TRBJ1-1; TRBD1 matches at 7 bases. The V segment lost 4 bases and the J segment 4 bases; nucleotides outside the gene matches: 7. This CDR3 contains 14 residues. Germline V gene sequence: CDR1 SGHRS, CDR2 YFSETQ. The CDR3 nucleotides are TGCGCCAGCAGCACGGGACAGTCCGGCACTGAAGCTTTCTTT. Its translation: CASSTGQSGTEAFF. Supplemented by reference TRBV5-1 and TRBJ1-1, the full variable domain reads KAGVTQTPRYLIKTRGQQVTLSCSPISGHRSVSWYQQTPGQGLQFLFEYFSETQRNKGNFPGRFSGRQFSNSRSEMNVSTLELGDSALYLCASSTGQSGTEAFFGQGTRLTVV.

The CDR3 here is CAWRASGTDTQYF. Here the CDR3 DNA reads TGTGCCTGGAGGGCTAGCGGCACAGATACGCAGTATTTT. The chain has TRBV30 and TRBJ2-3, with a tentative D call TRBD2 (6 bases). Trimming shortened V by 3 bases and J by 1 base, and 8 bases separated the two germline ends. CDR3 length equals 13 residues. Germline CDR1 reads GTSNPN; CDR2 reads SVGIG (reference sequence).

The chain recombines TRBV29-1 with TRBJ2-2; D is possibly TRBD2 (6 bases). The CDR3 runs 14 residues. Germline CDR1 reads SQVTM; CDR2 reads ANQGSEA. Between the trimmed V and J ends, which lost 2 bases and 6 bases, there was a span of 13 bases. The CDR3 spells CSVESGRSPGELFF. The CDR3 DNA is TGCAGCGTTGAATCAGGGAGGTCCCCCGGGGAGCTGTTTTTT.

In this sample, this clonotype turned up a few times. Germline and junction disagree at one end, which may indicate a read error. The rearrangement uses TRBV6-5 and TRBJ1-5; TRBD1 might be the D (5 bases). The V gene's germline CDR1 is MNHEY and CDR2 SVGAGI. The CDR3 totals 14 residues. Here the CDR3 reads CASSYQGSNQPQHF. For the CDR3, the DNA is TGTGCCAGCAGTTATCAGGGTAGCAACCAGCCCCAGCATTTT.

The chain has TRBV6-5 and TRBJ2-7, with TRBD2 identical over 8 bases. In germline, CDR1 is MNHEY, CDR2 SVGAGI. J lost 5 bases, V lost 3 bases, and 15 bases had no gene match. The CDR3 extends over 17 amino acids. The CDR3 is CASSYFGHTGGPHEQYF. The CDR3 DNA reads as TGTGCCAGCAGTTATTTCGGCCATACGGGGGGGCCCCACGAGCAGTACTTC.

This chain connects TRBV9 to TRBJ2-3; TRBD1 might be the D (6 bases). The germline CDR1 and CDR2 sequences are SGDLS and YYNGEE. Trimming shortened V by 0 bases and J by 2 bases, and 13 bases separated the two germline ends. The CDR3 loop spans 16 amino acids. The CDR3 region is CASSVGDTIPTDTQYF. DNA of the CDR3: TGTGCCAGCAGCGTAGGGGACACAATCCCCACAGATACGCAGTATTTT.